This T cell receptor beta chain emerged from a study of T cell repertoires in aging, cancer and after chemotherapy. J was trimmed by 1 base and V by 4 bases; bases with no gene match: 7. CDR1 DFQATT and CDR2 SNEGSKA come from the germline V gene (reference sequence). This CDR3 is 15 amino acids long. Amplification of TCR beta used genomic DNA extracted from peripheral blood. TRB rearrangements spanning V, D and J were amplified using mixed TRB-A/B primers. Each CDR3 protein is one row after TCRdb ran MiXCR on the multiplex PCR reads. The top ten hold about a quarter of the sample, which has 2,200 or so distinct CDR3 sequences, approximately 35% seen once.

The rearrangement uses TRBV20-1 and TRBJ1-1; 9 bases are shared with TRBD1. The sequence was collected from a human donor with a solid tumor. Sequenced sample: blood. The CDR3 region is CSATDMDRGNTEAFF. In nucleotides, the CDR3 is TGCAGTGCTACAGACATGGACAGGGGGAACACTGAAGCTTTCTTT.